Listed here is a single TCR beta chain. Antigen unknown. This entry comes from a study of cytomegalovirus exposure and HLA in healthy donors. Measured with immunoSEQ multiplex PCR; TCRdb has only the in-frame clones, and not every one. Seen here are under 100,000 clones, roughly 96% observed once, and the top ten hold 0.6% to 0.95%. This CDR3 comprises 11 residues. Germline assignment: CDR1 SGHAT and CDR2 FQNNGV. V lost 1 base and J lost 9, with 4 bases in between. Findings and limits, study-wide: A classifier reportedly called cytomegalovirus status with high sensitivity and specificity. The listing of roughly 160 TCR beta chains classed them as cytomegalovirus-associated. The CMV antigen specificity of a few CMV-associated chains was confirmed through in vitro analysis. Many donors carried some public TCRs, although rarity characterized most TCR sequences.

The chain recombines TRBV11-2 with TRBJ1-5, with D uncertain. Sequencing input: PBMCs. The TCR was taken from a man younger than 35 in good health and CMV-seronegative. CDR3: CASSLGAPQHF. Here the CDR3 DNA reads TGTGCCAGCAGCTTAGGCGCGCCCCAGCATTTT.